This entry is about one TCR beta chain. The data originate from a study of cytomegalovirus exposure and HLA in healthy donors. Trimming removed 3 bases at V and 0 bases at J, with 9 bases between. Germline CDR1 is PRHDT and CDR2 is FYEKMQ (reference sequence). This CDR3 is built from 14 residues. Produced via immunoSEQ multiplex PCR; TCRdb's table is partial and in-frame only. The data contain 90,000 to 150,000 clones, around 85% of them seen just once; the ten biggest clones take up about 2.2%. V usage is TRBV13 and J usage is TRBJ2-7, with TRBD1 as a possible D gene (5 bases). Specimen: PBMCs. This clonotype was sampled from a woman in her 30s in good health and CMV-seronegative. CDR3 nucleotides: TGTGCCAGCAGCTTTCAGGGATCCTCCTACGAGCAGTACTTC. Translated: CASSFQGSSYEQYF. Full variable domain (rest looked up from reference TRBV13 and TRBJ2-7): AAGVIQSPRHLIKEKRETATLKCYPIPRHDTVYWYQQGPGQDPQFLISFYEKMQSDKGSIPDRFSAQQFSDYHSELNMSSLELGDSALYFCASSFQGSSYEQYFGPGTRLTVT.